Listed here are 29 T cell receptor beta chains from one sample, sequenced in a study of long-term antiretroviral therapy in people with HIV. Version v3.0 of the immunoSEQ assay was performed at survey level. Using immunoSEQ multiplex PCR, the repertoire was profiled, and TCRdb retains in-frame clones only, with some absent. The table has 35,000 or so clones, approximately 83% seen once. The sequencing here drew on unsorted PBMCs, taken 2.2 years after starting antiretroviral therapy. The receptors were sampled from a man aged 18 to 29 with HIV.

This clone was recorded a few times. CDR3: CASSLAATNEKLFF. The CDR3 nucleotides are TGCGCCAGCAGCTTGGCAGCAACTAATGAAAAACTGTTTTTT. The rearrangement links TRBV5-1 to TRBJ1-4; no clear D. Germline assignment: CDR1 SGHRS and CDR2 YFSETQ. CDR3 size: 14 residues. Trimming pared 0 bases from V and 0 bases from J, leaving 3 bases between.

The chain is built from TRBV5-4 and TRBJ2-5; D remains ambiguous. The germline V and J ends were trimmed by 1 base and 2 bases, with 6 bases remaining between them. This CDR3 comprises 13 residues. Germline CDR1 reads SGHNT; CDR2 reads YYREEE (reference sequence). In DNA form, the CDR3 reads TGTGCCAGCAGCTTGACGGTTCAAGAGACCCAGTACTTC. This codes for CASSLTVQETQYF.

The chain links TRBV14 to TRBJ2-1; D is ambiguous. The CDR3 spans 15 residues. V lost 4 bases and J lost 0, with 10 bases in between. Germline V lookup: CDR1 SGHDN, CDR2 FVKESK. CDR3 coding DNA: TGTGCCAGCAGCCCCCGAGCCCGCTCCTACAATGAGCAGTTCTTC. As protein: CASSPRARSYNEQFF.

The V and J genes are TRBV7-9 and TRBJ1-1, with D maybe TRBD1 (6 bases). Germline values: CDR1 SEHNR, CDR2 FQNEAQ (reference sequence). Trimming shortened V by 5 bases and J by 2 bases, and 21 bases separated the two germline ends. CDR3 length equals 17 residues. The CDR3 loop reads CASSPRQAEGRNTEAFF. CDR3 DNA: TGTGCCAGCAGCCCCCGACAGGCCGAGGGACGAAACACTGAAGCTTTCTTT.

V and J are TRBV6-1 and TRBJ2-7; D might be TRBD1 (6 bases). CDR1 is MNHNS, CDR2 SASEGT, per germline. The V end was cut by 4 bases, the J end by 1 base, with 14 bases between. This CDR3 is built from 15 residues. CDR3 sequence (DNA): TGTGCCAGCAGTGGAAGTAACAGGGCTTCCTACGAGCAGTACTTC. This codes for CASSGSNRASYEQYF.

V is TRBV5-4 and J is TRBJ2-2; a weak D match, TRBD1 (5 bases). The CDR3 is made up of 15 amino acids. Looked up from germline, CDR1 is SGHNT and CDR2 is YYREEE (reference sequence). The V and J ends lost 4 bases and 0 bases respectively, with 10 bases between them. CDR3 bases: TGTGCCAGCAGCCCACAGGCTTCGAACACCGGGGAGCTGTTTTTT. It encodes CASSPQASNTGELFF.

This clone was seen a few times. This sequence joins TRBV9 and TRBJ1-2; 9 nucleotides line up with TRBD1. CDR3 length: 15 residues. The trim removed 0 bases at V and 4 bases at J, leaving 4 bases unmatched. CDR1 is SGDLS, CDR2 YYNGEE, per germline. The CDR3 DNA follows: TGTGCCAGCAGCGTAGGGACAGGGGACGTCTATGGCTACACCTTC. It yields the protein CASSVGTGDVYGYTF.

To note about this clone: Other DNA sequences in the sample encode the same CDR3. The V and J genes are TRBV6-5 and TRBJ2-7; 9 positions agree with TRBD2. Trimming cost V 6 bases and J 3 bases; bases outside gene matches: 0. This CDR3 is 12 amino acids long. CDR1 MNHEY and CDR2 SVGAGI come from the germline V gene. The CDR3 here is CASRTSGYEQYF. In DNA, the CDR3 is TGTGCCAGCAGGACTAGCGGCTACGAGCAGTACTTC.

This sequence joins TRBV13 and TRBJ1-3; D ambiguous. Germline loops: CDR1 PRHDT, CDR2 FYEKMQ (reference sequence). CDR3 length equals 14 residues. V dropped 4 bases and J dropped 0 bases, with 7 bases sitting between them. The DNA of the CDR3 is TGTGCCAGCAGCTCCCGGGGCTCTGGAAACACCATATATTTT. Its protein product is CASSSRGSGNTIYF. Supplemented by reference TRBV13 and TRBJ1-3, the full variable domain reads AAGVIQSPRHLIKEKRETATLKCYPIPRHDTVYWYQQGPGQDPQFLISFYEKMQSDKGSIPDRFSAQQFSDYHSELNMSSLELGDSALYFCASSSRGSGNTIYFGEGSWLTVV.

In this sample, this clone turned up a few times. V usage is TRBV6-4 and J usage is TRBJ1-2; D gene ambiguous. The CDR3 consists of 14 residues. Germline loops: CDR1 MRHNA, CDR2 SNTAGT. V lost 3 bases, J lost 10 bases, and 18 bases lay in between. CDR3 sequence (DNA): TGTGCCAGCAGTGAGATGAGCAGCGCATCCACCTACACCTTC. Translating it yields CASSEMSSASTYTF.

The chain's CDR3 is CASSLAPGSYSTDTQYF. The CDR3 DNA is TGTGCCAGCAGCTTGGCCCCTGGCAGCTACAGCACAGATACGCAGTATTTT. The chain is built from TRBV5-6 and TRBJ2-3; D is uncertain. V was shortened by 0 bases and J by 0 bases, with 14 bases between the two germline ends. This CDR3 is built from 17 residues. The germline V gene has CDR1 SGHDT and CDR2 YYEEEE.

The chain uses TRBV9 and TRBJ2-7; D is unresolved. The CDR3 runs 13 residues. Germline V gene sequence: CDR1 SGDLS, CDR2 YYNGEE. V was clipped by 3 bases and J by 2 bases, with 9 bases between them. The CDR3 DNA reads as TGTGCCAGCAGCGCCGGGCCTACCTACGAGCAGTACTTC. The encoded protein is CASSAGPTYEQYF.

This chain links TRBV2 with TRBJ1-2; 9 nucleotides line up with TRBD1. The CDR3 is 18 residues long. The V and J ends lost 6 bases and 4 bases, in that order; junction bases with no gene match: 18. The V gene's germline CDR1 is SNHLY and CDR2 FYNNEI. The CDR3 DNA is TGTGCCAGCAGGAATATCGGAGGGACAGGGCGTCTCAGCTATGGCTACACCTTC. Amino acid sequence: CASRNIGGTGRLSYGYTF.

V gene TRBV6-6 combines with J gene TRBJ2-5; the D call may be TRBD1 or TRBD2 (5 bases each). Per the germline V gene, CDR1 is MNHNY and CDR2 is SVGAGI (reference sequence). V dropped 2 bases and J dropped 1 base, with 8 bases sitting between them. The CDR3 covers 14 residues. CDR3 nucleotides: TGTGCCAGCAGTTACGGGACCACCCAAGAGACCCAGTACTTC. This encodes CASSYGTTQETQYF.

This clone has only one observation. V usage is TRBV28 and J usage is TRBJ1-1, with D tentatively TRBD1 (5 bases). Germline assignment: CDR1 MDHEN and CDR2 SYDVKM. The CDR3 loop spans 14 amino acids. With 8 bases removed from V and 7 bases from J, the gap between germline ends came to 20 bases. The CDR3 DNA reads TGTGCCAGCGGTGAGACAGCGGACGCCTATGAAGCTTTCTTT. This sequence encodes CASGETADAYEAFF. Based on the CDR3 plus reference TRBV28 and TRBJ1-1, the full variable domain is DVKVTQSSRYLVKRTGEKVFLECVQDMDHENMFWYRQDPGLGLRLIYFSYDVKMKEKGDIPEGYSVSREKKERFSLILESASTNQTSMYLCASGETADAYEAFFGQGTRLTVV.

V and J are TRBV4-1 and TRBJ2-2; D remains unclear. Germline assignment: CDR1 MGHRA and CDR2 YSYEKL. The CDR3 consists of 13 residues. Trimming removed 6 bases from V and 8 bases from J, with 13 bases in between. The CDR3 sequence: CASRTPLNGELFF. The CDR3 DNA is TGCGCCAGCAGGACCCCTCTTAATGGGGAGCTGTTTTTT.

The DNA of the CDR3 is TGTGCCAGCAGCTTGGCGACTAGCGGGGGGGCAGAGACCCAGTACTTC. Translated: CASSLATSGGAETQYF. The V call is TRBV5-4, the J call TRBJ2-5; 14 positions match TRBD2. The V gene's germline CDR1 is SGHNT and CDR2 YYREEE (reference sequence). The CDR3 totals 16 residues. Trimming cost V 0 bases and J 4 bases; bases outside gene matches: 2.

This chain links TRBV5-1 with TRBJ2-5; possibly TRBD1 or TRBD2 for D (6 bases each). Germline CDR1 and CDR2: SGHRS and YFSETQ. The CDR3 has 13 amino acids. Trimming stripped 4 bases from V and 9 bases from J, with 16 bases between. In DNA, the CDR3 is TGCGCCAGCAGCACGGGGGCAGTGGGGGCCCAGTACTTC. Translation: CASSTGAVGAQYF.

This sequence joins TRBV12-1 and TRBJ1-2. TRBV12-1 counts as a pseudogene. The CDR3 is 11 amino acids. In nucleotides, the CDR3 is TGTGCCAGCAGCGGTCAATATGGCTACACCTTC. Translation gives CASSGQYGYTF.

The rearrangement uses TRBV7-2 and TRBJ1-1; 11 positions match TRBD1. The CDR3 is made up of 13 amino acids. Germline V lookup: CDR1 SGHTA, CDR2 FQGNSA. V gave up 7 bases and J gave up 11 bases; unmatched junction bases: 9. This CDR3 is CASTQEGTGGAFF. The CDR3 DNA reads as TGTGCCAGCACCCAAGAAGGGACAGGGGGTGCTTTCTTT.

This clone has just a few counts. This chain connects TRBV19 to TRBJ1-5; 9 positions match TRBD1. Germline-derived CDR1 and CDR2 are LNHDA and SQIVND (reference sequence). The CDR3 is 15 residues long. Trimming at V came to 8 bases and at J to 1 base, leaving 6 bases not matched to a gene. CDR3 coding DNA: TGTGCCAGTTGTGGACAGGGGCGCAGCAATCAGCCCCAGCATTTT. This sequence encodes CASCGQGRSNQPQHF.

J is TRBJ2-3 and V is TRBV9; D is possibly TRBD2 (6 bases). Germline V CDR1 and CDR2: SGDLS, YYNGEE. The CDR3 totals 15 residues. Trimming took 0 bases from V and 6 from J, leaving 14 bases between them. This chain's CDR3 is CASSVGGGGYDTQYF. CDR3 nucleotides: TGTGCCAGCAGCGTAGGGGGTGGAGGGTACGATACGCAGTATTTT.

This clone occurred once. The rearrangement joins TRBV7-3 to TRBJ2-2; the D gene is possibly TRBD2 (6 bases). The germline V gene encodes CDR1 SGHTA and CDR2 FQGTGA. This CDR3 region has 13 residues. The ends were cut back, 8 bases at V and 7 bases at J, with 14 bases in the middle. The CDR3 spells CASGRAGSGELFF. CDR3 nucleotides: TGTGCCAGCGGGCGTGCGGGGAGCGGGGAGCTGTTTTTT.

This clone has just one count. In nucleotides, the CDR3 is TGTGCCAGCAGCGAAACGGGGGTTGATGGAAACACCATATATTTT. Translation: CASSETGVDGNTIYF. The V and J genes are TRBV7-9 and TRBJ1-3; D might be TRBD1 (5 bases). Trimming cost V 5 bases and J 3 bases, with 14 bases left between them. This CDR3 spans 15 amino acids. Germline values: CDR1 SEHNR, CDR2 FQNEAQ (reference sequence).

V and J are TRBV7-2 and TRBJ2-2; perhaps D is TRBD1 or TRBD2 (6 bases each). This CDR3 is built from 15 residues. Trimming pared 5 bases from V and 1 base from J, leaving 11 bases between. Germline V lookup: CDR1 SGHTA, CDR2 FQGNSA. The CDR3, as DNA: TGTGCCAGCAGCCGGAGGGACAAGAACACCGGGGAGCTGTTTTTT. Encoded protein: CASSRRDKNTGELFF.

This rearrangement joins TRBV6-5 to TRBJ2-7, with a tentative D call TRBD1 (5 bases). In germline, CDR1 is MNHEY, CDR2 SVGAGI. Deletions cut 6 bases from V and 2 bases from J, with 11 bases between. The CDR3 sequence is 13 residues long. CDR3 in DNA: TGTGCCAGCAGGCTGACAGCAGCCTACGAGCAGTACTTC. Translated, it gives CASRLTAAYEQYF.

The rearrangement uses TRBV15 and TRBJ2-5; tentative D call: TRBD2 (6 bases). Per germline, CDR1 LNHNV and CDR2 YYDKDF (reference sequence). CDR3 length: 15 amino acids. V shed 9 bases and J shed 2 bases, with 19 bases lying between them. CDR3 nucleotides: TGTGCCACTTCTAGAGGTTCGGGGACTCAAGAGACCCAGTACTTC. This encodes CATSRGSGTQETQYF.

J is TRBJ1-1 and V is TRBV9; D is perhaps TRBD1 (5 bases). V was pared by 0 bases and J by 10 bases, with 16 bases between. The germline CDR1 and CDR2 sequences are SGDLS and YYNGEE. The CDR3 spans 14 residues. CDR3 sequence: CASSVVQGTQGAFF. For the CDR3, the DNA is TGTGCCAGCAGCGTAGTACAAGGGACTCAGGGAGCTTTCTTT.

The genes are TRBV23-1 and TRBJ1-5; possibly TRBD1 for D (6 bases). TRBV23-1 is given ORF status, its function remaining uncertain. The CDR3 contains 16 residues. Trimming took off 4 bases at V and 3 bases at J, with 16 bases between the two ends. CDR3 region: CASSLCRGPFNQPQHF. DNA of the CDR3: TGCGCCAGCAGTCTCTGCAGGGGTCCGTTCAATCAGCCCCAGCATTTT.